This T cell receptor beta chain comes out of a study of blood T cell repertoires in COVID-19. Generated by immunoSEQ multiplex PCR, the TCRdb table keeps only in-frame clones and is missing some. The sample lists over 150,000 clones; just under 85% were seen once. The CDR3 runs to 16 residues. Deletions cut 2 bases from V and 8 bases from J, with 21 bases between. Germline CDR1 is ENHRY and CDR2 is SYGVKD. This clonotype was obtained from a woman aged 55-69 years with acute or convalescent COVID-19. The material sequenced was peripheral blood. The rearrangement links TRBV10-3 to TRBJ1-1, with D possibly being TRBD1 (5 bases). CDR3 sequence (DNA): TGTGCCATCAGTGAGGCCGGGGGAGCAGGAGCTGGAGAAGCTTTCTTT. The encoded protein is CAISEAGGAGAGEAFF.